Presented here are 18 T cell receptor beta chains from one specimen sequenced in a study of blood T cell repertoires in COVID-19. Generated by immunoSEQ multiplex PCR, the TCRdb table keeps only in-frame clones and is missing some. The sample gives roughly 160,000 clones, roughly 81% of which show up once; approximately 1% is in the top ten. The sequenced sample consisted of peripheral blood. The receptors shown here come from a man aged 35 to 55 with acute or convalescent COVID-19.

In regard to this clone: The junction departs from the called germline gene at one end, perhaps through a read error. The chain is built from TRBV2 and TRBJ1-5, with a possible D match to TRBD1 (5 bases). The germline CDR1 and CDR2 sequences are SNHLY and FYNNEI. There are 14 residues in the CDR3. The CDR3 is CAAGGGYSNQPQHF. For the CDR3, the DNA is TGCGCCGCGGGGGGGGGTTATAGCAATCAGCCCCAGCATTTT. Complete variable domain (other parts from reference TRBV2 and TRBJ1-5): EPEVTQTPSHQVTQMGQEVILRCVPISNHLYFYWYRQILGQKVEFLVSFYNNEISEKSEIFDDQFSVERPDGSNFTLKIRSTKLEDSAMYFCAAGGGYSNQPQHFGDGTRLSIL.

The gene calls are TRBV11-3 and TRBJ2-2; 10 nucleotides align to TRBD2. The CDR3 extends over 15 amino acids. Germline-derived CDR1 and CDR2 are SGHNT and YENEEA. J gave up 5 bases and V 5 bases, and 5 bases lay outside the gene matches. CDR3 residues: CASSQTSGETGELFF. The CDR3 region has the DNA TGTGCCAGCAGCCAAACTAGCGGGGAGACCGGGGAGCTGTTTTTT. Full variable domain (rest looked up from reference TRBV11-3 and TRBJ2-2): EAGVVQSPRYKIIEKKQPVAFWCNPISGHNTLYWYLQNLGQGPELLIRYENEEAVDDSQLPKDRFSAERLKGVDSTLKIQPAELGDSAVYLCASSQTSGETGELFFGEGSRLTVL.

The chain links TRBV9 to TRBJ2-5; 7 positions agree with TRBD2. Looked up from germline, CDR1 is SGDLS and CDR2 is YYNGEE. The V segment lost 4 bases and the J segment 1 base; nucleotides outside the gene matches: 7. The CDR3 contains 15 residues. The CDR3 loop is CASSPGGRVQETQYF. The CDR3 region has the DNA TGTGCCAGCAGCCCCGGAGGGAGGGTCCAAGAGACCCAGTACTTC.

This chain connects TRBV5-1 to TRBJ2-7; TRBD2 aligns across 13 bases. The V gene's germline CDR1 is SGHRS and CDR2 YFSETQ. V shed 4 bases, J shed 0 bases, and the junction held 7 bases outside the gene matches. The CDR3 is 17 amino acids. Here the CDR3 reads CASSATSGGTSSYEQYF. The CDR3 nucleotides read TGCGCCAGCAGCGCGACTAGCGGGGGGACCTCCTCCTACGAGCAGTACTTC.

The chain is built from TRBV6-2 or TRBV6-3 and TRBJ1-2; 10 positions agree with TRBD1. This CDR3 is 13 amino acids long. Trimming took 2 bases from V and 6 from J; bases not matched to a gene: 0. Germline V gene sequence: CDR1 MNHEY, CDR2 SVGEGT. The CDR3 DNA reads TGTGCCAGCAGTTACGGACAGGGGGATGGCTACACCTTC. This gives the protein CASSYGQGDGYTF.

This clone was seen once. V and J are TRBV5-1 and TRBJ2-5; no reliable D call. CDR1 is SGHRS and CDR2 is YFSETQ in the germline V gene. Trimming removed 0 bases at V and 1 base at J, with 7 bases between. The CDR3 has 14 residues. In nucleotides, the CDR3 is TGCGCCAGCAGCTTGGCTCCCCCCCAAGAGACCCAGTACTTC. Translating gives CASSLAPPQETQYF.

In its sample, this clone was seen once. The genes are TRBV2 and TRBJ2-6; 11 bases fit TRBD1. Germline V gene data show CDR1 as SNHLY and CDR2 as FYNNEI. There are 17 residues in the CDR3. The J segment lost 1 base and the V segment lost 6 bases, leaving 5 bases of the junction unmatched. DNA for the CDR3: TGTGCCAGCAGCCCCGGGACAGGGGGTTCTGGGGCCAACGTCCTGACTTTC. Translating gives CASSPGTGGSGANVLTF.

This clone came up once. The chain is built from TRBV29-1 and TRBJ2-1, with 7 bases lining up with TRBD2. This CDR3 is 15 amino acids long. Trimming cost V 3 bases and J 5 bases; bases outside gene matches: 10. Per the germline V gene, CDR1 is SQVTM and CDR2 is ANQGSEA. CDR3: CSVEGGMGWDNEQFF. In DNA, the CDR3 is TGCAGCGTTGAGGGGGGGATGGGATGGGACAATGAGCAGTTCTTC.

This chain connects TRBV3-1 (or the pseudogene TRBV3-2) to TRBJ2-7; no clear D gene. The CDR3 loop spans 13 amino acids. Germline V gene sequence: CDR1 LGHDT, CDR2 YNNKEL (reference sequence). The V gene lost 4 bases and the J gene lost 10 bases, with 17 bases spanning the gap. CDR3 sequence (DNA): TGTGCCAGCAGCCCCTCCTTATCAGGCGTACAGTACTTC. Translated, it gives CASSPSLSGVQYF.

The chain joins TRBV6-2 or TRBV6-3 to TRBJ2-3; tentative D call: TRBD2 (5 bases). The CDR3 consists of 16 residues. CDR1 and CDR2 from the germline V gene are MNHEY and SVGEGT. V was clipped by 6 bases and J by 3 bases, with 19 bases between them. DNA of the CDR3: TGTGCCAGCAGCCCCTCAGCGGAGTTTGTAACAGATACGCAGTATTTT. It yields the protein CASSPSAEFVTDTQYF.

CDR3: CASSSTQRGSTDTQYF. Here the CDR3 DNA reads TGTGCCAGCAGTTCCACCCAACGGGGGAGCACAGATACGCAGTATTTT. This chain uses TRBV28 with TRBJ2-3, with D possibly TRBD2 on 6 matching bases. Trimming left V 4 bases short and J 0 bases short, with 14 bases between. Germline CDR1 and CDR2: MDHEN and SYDVKM. This CDR3 has 16 amino acids.

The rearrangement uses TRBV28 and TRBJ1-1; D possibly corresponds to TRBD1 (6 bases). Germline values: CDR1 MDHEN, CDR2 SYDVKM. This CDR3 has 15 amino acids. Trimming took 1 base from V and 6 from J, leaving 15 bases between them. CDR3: CASSLSIGDISEAFF. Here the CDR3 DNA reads TGTGCCAGCAGTTTATCCATTGGGGACATTTCTGAAGCTTTCTTT.

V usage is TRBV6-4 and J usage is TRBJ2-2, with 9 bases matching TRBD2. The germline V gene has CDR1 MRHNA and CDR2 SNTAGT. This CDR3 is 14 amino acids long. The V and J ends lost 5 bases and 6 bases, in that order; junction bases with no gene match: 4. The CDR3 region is CASSFLAGSGELFF. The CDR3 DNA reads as TGTGCCAGCAGTTTTCTAGCGGGGTCCGGGGAGCTGTTTTTT.

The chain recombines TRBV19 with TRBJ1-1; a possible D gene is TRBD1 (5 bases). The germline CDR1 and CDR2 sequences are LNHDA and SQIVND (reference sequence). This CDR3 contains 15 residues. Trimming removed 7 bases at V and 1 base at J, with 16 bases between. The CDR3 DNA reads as TGTGCCAGTACCGGTCAGGGTGCCGGGAACACTGAAGCTTTCTTT. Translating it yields CASTGQGAGNTEAFF.

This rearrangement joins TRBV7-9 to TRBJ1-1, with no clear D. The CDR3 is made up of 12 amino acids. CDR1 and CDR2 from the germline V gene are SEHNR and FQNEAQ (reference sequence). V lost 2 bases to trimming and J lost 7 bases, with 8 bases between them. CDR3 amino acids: CASSLSRGEAFF. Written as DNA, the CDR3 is TGTGCCAGCAGCTTAAGCCGGGGTGAAGCTTTCTTT. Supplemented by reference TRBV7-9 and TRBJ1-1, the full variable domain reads DTGVSQNPRHKITKRGQNVTFRCDPISEHNRLYWYRQTLGQGPEFLTYFQNEAQLEKSRLLSDRFSAERPKGSFSTLEIQRTEQGDSAMYLCASSLSRGEAFFGQGTRLTVV.

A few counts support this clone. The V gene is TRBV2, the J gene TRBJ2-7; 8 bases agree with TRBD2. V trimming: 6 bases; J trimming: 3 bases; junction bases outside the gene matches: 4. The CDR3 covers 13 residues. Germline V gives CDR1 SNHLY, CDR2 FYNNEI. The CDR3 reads CASSSSGFYEQYF. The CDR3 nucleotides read TGTGCCAGCAGCTCTAGCGGGTTCTACGAGCAGTACTTC.

The CDR3 is CASSPTLDRAYGEKLFF. CDR3 sequence (DNA): TGTGCCAGCAGTCCCACCCTCGACAGGGCCTACGGTGAAAAACTGTTTTTT. The chain couples TRBV28 to TRBJ1-4; 7 bases align to TRBD1. The germline V gene encodes CDR1 MDHEN and CDR2 SYDVKM. Losses at the gene ends were 5 bases for V and 7 bases for J; bases not matched to a gene: 16. CDR3 size: 17 residues.

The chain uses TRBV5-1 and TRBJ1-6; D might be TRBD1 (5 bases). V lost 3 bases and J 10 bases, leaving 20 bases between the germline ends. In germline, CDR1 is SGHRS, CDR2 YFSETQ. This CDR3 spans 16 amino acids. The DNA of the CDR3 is TGCGCCAGCAGCTCATCCGGGACCGCCCGGGGGTCACCCCTCCACTTT. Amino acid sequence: CASSSSGTARGSPLHF. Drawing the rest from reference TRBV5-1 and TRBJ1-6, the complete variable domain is KAGVTQTPRYLIKTRGQQVTLSCSPISGHRSVSWYQQTPGQGLQFLFEYFSETQRNKGNFPGRFSGRQFSNSRSEMNVSTLELGDSALYLCASSSSGTARGSPLHFGNGTRLTVT.